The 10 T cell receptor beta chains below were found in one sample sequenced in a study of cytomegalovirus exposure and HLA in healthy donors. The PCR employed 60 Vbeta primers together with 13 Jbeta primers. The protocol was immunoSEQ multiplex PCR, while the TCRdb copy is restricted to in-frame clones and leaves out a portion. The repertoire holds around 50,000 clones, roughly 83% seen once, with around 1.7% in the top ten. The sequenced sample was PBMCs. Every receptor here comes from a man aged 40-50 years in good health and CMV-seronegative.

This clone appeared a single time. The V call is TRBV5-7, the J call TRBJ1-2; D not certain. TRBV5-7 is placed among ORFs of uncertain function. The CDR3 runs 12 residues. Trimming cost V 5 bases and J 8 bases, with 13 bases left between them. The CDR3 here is CASSLTRAGYTF. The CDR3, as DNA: TGTGCCAGCAGTTTGACCAGAGCGGGCTACACCTTC.

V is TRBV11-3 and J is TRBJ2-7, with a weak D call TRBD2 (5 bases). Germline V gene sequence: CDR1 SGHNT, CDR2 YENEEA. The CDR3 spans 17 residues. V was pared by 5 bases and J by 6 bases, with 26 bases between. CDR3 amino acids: CASSPTEVAGLMGEQYF. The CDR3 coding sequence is TGTGCCAGCAGCCCTACCGAAGTGGCAGGACTGATGGGCGAGCAGTACTTC.

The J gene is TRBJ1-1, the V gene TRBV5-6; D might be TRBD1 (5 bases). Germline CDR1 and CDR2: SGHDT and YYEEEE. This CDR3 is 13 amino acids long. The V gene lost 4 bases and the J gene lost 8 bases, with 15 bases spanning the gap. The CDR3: CASSPPGVREAFF. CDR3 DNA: TGTGCCAGCAGCCCCCCGGGGGTCAGGGAAGCTTTCTTT.

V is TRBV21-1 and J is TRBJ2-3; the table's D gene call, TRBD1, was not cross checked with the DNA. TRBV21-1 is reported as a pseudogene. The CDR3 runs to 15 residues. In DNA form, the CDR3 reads TGTGCCAGCACAACCGTGGGGGCTAGCACAGATACGCAGTATTTT. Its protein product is CASTTVGASTDTQYF.

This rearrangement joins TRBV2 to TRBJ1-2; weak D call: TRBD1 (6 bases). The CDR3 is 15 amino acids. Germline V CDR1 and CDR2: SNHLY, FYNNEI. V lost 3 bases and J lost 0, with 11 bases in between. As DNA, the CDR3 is TGTGCCAGCAGTGAGTGGGACACCCCTAACTATGGCTACACCTTC. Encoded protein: CASSEWDTPNYGYTF.

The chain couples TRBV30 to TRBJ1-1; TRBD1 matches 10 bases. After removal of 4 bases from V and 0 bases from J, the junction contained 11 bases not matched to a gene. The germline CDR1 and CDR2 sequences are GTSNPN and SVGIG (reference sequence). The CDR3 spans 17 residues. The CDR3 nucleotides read TGTGCCTGGATTCGTCGGGACAGGGGAGGAATGAACACTGAAGCTTTCTTT. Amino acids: CAWIRRDRGGMNTEAFF.

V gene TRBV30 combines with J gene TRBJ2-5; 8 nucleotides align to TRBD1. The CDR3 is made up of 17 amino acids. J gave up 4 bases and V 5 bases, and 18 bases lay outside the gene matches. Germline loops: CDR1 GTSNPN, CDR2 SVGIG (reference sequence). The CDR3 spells CAWGTGGVGLLGETQYF. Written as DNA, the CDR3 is TGTGCCTGGGGTACAGGGGGAGTGGGTCTTCTAGGAGAGACCCAGTACTTC.

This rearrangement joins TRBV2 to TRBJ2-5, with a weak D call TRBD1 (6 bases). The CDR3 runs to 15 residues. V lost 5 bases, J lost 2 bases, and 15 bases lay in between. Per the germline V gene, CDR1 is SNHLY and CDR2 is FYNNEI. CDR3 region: CASSWVTGTQETQYF. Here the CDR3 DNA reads TGTGCCAGCAGTTGGGTGACAGGTACACAAGAGACCCAGTACTTC. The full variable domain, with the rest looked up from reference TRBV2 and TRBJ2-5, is EPEVTQTPSHQVTQMGQEVILRCVPISNHLYFYWYRQILGQKVEFLVSFYNNEISEKSEIFDDQFSVERPDGSNFTLKIRSTKLEDSAMYFCASSWVTGTQETQYFGPGTRLLVL.

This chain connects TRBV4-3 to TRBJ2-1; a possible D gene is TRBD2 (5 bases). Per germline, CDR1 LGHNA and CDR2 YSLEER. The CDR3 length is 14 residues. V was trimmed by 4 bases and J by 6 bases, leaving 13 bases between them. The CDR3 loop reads CASSPLDPSNEQFF. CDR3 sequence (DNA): TGCGCCAGCAGCCCACTAGACCCCTCCAATGAGCAGTTCTTC.

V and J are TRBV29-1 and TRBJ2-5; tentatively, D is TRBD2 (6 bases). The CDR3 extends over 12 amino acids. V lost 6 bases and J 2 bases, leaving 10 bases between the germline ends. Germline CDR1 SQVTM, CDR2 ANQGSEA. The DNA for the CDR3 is TGCAGCGTATCTGCGGGACAAGAGACCCAGTACTTC. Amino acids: CSVSAGQETQYF.